This T cell receptor (beta chain) came from a study of T cells in Graves' hyperthyroidism and ophthalmopathy (dated by TCRdb to between 2019 and 2020). Describing the broader study: Peripheral blood samples were taken at initial diagnosis, before any treatment was given. A discovery cohort of roughly 100 patients, 43 with Graves' ophthalmopathy and about 60 with stable Graves' hyperthyroidism, was used to find distinguishing TCR V-J signatures. Prospective prediction of ophthalmopathy was tested in an independent validation cohort consisting of fewer than 20 hyperthyroidism patients and 17 patients who later progressed to ophthalmopathy. The approximately 100 discovery patients were divided at random into training and test sets in a 7:3 ratio. The study also compared thyroid tissue and blood T-cell repertoires from 5 to 7 Graves' hyperthyroidism patients. Following sampling, methimazole starting at 30 mg daily was given to hyperthyroidism patients, and high-dose intravenous methylprednisolone was given to ophthalmopathy patients. According to the paper, TCR Vbeta CDR3 sequencing was carried out on around 140 peripheral blood samples, which came from fewer than 50 ophthalmopathy, 80 or so hyperthyroidism and approximately 17 progressor patients. Points the paper makes about the study in general: A model built on a 13 V-J signature distinguished ophthalmopathy from stable hyperthyroidism, reaching approximately 89% sensitivity and around 81% specificity in cross-validation and 80%/75% in testing. In validation, the model predicted progression to ophthalmopathy a median of roughly 6.1 months before onset, with about 71% sensitivity and just under 75% specificity. Blood samples also contained most of the expanded thyroid clonotypes (frequency above 0.001), which suggests that blood repertoires may reflect thyroid immune responses. Sample size was not statistically predetermined, and blinding of investigators to group allocation was not performed.

Amplification of TCR beta CDR3 regions was carried out from RNA transcripts. The first round of RT-PCR for the TCR CDR3 was performed with the HTBI primer set and the Qiagen OneStep RT-PCR kit. Libraries were constructed in a second round of multiplex PCR, after which size selection and purification were performed. The libraries were sequenced on an Illumina HiSeq2000 using paired-end 100 bp reads. Concerning the study's data processing: SOAPnuke was used to process the raw data, throwing out any read that contained adapters or uncalled bases, had a mean Phred below 15, or lacked an exact constant-primer or identifier match. High-quality paired reads were merged with COPE v1.2.5, and unique nucleotide sequences were defined as clonotypes. MiTCR v1.1 was used to align the clonotypes against IMGT TRBV, TRBD and TRBJ reference segments. The analysis was restricted to V-J combinations with a frequency above 0.0001, which together covered 99.2% of the repertoires. A TCS score was defined as the ratio between F50 (clonal expansion) and ExV (chaos), using BLOSUM62-based TCRdist between CDR3 peptides within each V-J. Welch's t-statistics and random forest reduced around 510 V-J features to 13, which were used in a naive Bayes classifier (R e1071). TCRdb reprocessing: public reads trimmed at Q25 with fastp, clones called with MiXCR, in-frame beta chains kept. Every entry covers one CDR3 protein and lists the most common genes and DNA from its rows. Here the V and J calls rest on TCRdb's processing, not on the authors' analysis. Within this sample are around 200,000 distinct CDR3 sequences, with about 17% of them counted one time only. The ten largest clones add up to roughly two fifths of the sample.

In this sample, this clonotype turned up once. Its binding antigen is unknown. Per-base quality was not reported, and no clone a single base away is much larger than it. One read alone lends weak support. From its cysteine to its phenylalanine, the CDR3 spans 16 amino acids. The entry retains the CDR3 DNA only, 48 bases that are in frame from base 1. CDR1 and CDR2 were assigned from the germline V gene (reference sequence) as DFQATT and SNEGSKA. Trimming costs V 3 bases and J 6 bases, and their ends lie 23 bases apart. Graves' hyperthyroidism was defined as stable when no progression to ophthalmopathy occurred over 18 months of follow-up. Hyperthyroidism patients were aged 18 to 65 years and newly diagnosed, with disease duration of less than 2 months. Any patient with an uncontrolled infection, another autoimmune disease, pregnancy or lactation was excluded. Diagnoses were based on clinical symptoms, serum thyroxine and TRAb, thyroid ultrasound and orbital computed tomography. PBMCs were separated from 7.5 to 10 ml of fresh peripheral blood using Ficoll-Paque density gradient centrifugation. Total RNA was extracted using Trizol reagent, and RNA quality was assessed on an Agilent 2100 Bioanalyzer.

The sample consisted of blood. The rearranged chain carries TRBV20-1 and TRBJ1-2; no D gene can be assigned with confidence. This clonotype was obtained from a man aged 35-49 years with Graves' hyperthyroidism. CDR3 sequence: CSARDPLLAGPHGYTF. In nucleotide form, the sequence is TGCAGTGCTAGGGATCCTCTTCTCGCAGGTCCCCATGGCTACACCTTC.